These 31 T cell receptor beta chains share one sample of origin, sequenced in a study of blood T cell repertoires in COVID-19. Data came from immunoSEQ multiplex PCR; TCRdb stores just in-frame clones and leaves some out. This sample has around 190,000 clones, with more than 70% found just once. The sequenced material came from peripheral blood. These TCRs come from a human donor in a cohort sampled during active COVID-19.

The chain uses TRBV15 and TRBJ2-6; D may be TRBD1 (5 bases). V lost 0 bases to trimming and J lost 0 bases, with 9 bases between them. This CDR3 is built from 17 residues. Per germline, CDR1 LNHNV and CDR2 YYDKDF (reference sequence). CDR3 protein: CATSRDVTVSGANVLTF. Written as DNA, the CDR3 is TGTGCCACCAGCAGAGACGTGACAGTCTCTGGGGCCAACGTCCTGACTTTC.

The rearrangement joins TRBV12-5 to TRBJ2-2; tentative D call: TRBD2 (5 bases). Germline CDR1 is LGHNT and CDR2 is FRNRAP. The CDR3 is 12 residues long. The V and J ends lost 7 bases and 3 bases respectively, with 6 bases between them. CDR3 nucleotides: TGTGCTAGTGTGAGGGACACCGGGGAGCTGTTTTTT. Translated: CASVRDTGELFF.

The V call is TRBV9, the J call TRBJ1-5; 10 bases align to TRBD1. Germline CDR1 is SGDLS and CDR2 is YYNGEE. The CDR3 runs 15 residues. J gave up 6 bases and V 3 bases, and 6 bases lay outside the gene matches. The CDR3 nucleotides read TGTGCCAGCAGCGCGGGACAGGGGAGCTCTCAGCCCCAGCATTTT. As protein: CASSAGQGSSQPQHF.

The chain couples TRBV19 to TRBJ2-7; D is uncertain. The CDR3 has 13 residues. Trimming stripped 1 base from V and 3 bases from J, with 7 bases between. Germline CDR1 reads LNHDA; CDR2 reads SQIVND (reference sequence). CDR3 amino acids: CASSIVPNYEQYF. Here the CDR3 DNA reads TGTGCCAGTAGTATAGTTCCAAACTACGAGCAGTACTTC.

This clone was recorded only once. DNA for the CDR3: TGCGCCAGCAGCCAAGAGCCACAGGGGCGGAGTGGAGAAAAACTGTTTTTT. This translates into CASSQEPQGRSGEKLFF. The chain recombines TRBV4-3 with TRBJ1-4; 7 bases are a match to TRBD1. Germline CDR1 and CDR2: LGHNA and YSLEER. CDR3 size: 17 residues. V shed 0 bases and J 8 bases; nucleotides not matched to a gene: 12.

The chain joins TRBV7-5 to TRBJ1-6; no check of the table's D call, TRBD1, against the DNA was made. TRBV7-5 is annotated as a pseudogene. The CDR3 length is 20 residues. CDR3 residues: CARSRQGDRGPPNYNSPLHF. The CDR3, as DNA: TGTGCCAGAAGCCGACAAGGGGACAGGGGGCCCCCCAACTATAATTCACCCCTCCACTTT.

The sample holds one count of this clone. The V call is TRBV5-1, the J call TRBJ1-1, with D tentatively TRBD1 (5 bases). The V gene's germline CDR1 is SGHRS and CDR2 YFSETQ. The V end lost 4 bases, the J end lost 0 bases, and 13 bases lay between the germline ends. The CDR3 spans 15 residues. CDR3 in amino acids: CASSLNRLMNTEAFF. For the CDR3, the DNA is TGCGCCAGCAGCCTGAACAGGCTTATGAACACTGAAGCTTTCTTT. The entire variable domain, with the rest obtained from reference TRBV5-1 and TRBJ1-1, is as follows: KAGVTQTPRYLIKTRGQQVTLSCSPISGHRSVSWYQQTPGQGLQFLFEYFSETQRNKGNFPGRFSGRQFSNSRSEMNVSTLELGDSALYLCASSLNRLMNTEAFFGQGTRLTVV.

This clone showed up just a few times. This CDR3 reads CAISESGGPRSNSPLHF. The CDR3 DNA reads TGTGCCATCAGTGAGTCGGGAGGTCCTCGCTCTAATTCACCCCTCCACTTT. The chain links TRBV10-3 to TRBJ1-6; the D is unclear. With 0 bases removed from V and 6 bases from J, the gap between germline ends came to 15 bases. From germline, CDR1 is ENHRY and CDR2 SYGVKD. CDR3 length equals 17 residues.

V gene TRBV5-4 combines with J gene TRBJ1-5; D gene ambiguous. Trimming removed 0 bases at V and 4 bases at J, with 5 bases between. Germline V gene sequence: CDR1 SGHNT, CDR2 YYREEE (reference sequence). CDR3 size: 13 residues. The CDR3 protein is CASSLDSNQPQHF. Here the CDR3 DNA reads TGTGCCAGCAGCTTGGACAGTAATCAGCCCCAGCATTTT.

The chain recombines TRBV9 with TRBJ1-2; TRBD1 agrees at 11 bases. This CDR3 is 13 amino acids long. The V gene's germline CDR1 is SGDLS and CDR2 YYNGEE. With 7 bases clipped from V and 8 bases from J, the junction kept 7 bases outside the gene matches. The CDR3 sequence is CASRGQGANGYTF. The CDR3 DNA reads as TGTGCCAGCCGAGGACAGGGGGCGAACGGCTACACCTTC. Supplemented by reference TRBV9 and TRBJ1-2, the full variable domain reads DSGVTQTPKHLITATGQRVTLRCSPRSGDLSVYWYQQSLDQGLQFLIQYYNGEERAKGNILERFSAQQFPDLHSELNLSSLELGDSALYFCASRGQGANGYTFGSGTRLTVV.

This chain connects TRBV12-3 or TRBV12-4 to TRBJ1-1, with unresolved D. CDR3 length: 11 amino acids. The ends were cut back, 6 bases at V and 2 bases at J, with 4 bases in the middle. For the CDR3, the DNA is TGTGCCAGCAGCCGTAACACTGAAGCTTTCTTT. Amino acid sequence: CASSRNTEAFF.

V usage is TRBV2 and J usage is TRBJ2-1; 8 positions agree with TRBD2. Per the germline V gene, CDR1 is SNHLY and CDR2 is FYNNEI. V shed 4 bases, J shed 0 bases, and the junction held 8 bases outside the gene matches. The CDR3 length is 17 residues. Here the CDR3 DNA reads TGTGCCAGCAGTGTCCCTGCGGGAGGAAGCTCCTACAATGAGCAGTTCTTC. Residues: CASSVPAGGSSYNEQFF.

The chain has TRBV27 and TRBJ1-5; possible D gene TRBD1, 5 bases. CDR3 length equals 15 residues. V was cut by 5 bases and J by 2 bases, with 13 bases left in between. CDR1 MNHEY and CDR2 SMNVEV come from the germline V gene (reference sequence). CDR3: CASSAQGLGNQPQHF. DNA for the CDR3: TGTGCCAGCAGTGCCCAGGGTCTCGGCAATCAGCCCCAGCATTTT.

The gene calls are TRBV3-1 (or the pseudogene TRBV3-2) and TRBJ2-5; tentatively, D is TRBD2 (6 bases). V shed 8 bases and J shed 5 bases, with 12 bases lying between them. The CDR3 covers 12 residues. Germline V gives CDR1 LGHDT, CDR2 YNNKEL (reference sequence). The CDR3, as DNA: TGTGCCAGCGTCCGGGGGAAGGAGACCCAGTACTTC. Amino acids: CASVRGKETQYF.

Here the CDR3 DNA reads TGTGCCAGCAGCTCCCCCGGTCAGGGGGTAGAAAAACTGTTTTTT. It codes for CASSSPGQGVEKLFF. The V and J genes are TRBV7-9 and TRBJ1-4; 7 bases fit TRBD1. Per the germline V gene, CDR1 is SEHNR and CDR2 is FQNEAQ (reference sequence). The length of the CDR3 is 15 residues. Trimming at V came to 4 bases and at J to 8 bases, leaving 10 bases not matched to a gene.

This chain uses TRBV7-9 with TRBJ2-6; 8 bases are a match to TRBD2. Germline values: CDR1 SEHNR, CDR2 FQNEAQ (reference sequence). V trimming: 3 bases; J trimming: 4 bases; junction bases outside the gene matches: 11. The CDR3 has 18 amino acids. CDR3 nucleotide sequence: TGTGCCAGCAGCTTGTCGGGAGGGCCCTCAGGAGGGGCCAACGTCCTGACTTTC. Protein: CASSLSGGPSGGANVLTF.

The chain joins TRBV7-2 to TRBJ1-6; 8 nucleotides agree with TRBD1. Germline values: CDR1 SGHTA, CDR2 FQGNSA. CDR3 length: 14 residues. The trim removed 6 bases at V and 7 bases at J, leaving 5 bases unmatched. The CDR3, as DNA: TGTGCCAGCAGTCCGGACAGGGAGAATTCACCCCTCCACTTT. This sequence encodes CASSPDRENSPLHF.

V usage is TRBV27 and J usage is TRBJ1-1; the D is unclear. V dropped 5 bases and J dropped 5 bases, with 12 bases sitting between them. The CDR3 has 13 amino acids. Germline V gives CDR1 MNHEY, CDR2 SMNVEV (reference sequence). CDR3 in amino acids: CASSPYESTEAFF. In DNA form, the CDR3 reads TGTGCCAGCAGTCCGTACGAGTCAACTGAAGCTTTCTTT.

V gene TRBV7-2 combines with J gene TRBJ2-5, with 13 positions matching TRBD2. Germline assignment: CDR1 SGHTA and CDR2 FQGNSA. CDR3 size: 17 residues. The V and J ends lost 5 bases and 2 bases, in that order; junction bases with no gene match: 8. The chain's CDR3 is CASSPSTSGGNQETQYF. The CDR3 DNA follows: TGTGCCAGCAGCCCCTCGACTAGCGGGGGGAATCAAGAGACCCAGTACTTC.

This clone was counted a few times. The gene calls are TRBV19 and TRBJ1-2; D is unresolved. Germline assignment: CDR1 LNHDA and CDR2 SQIVND (reference sequence). Trimming removed 3 bases at V and 8 bases at J, with 13 bases between. CDR3 length: 13 residues. The DNA for the CDR3 is TGTGCCAGTAGTATCACACAGTTTATCGGCTACACCTTC. Encoded protein: CASSITQFIGYTF. The whole variable domain, remainder taken from reference TRBV19 and TRBJ1-2, is DGGITQSPKYLFRKEGQNVTLSCEQNLNHDAMYWYRQDPGQGLRLIYYSQIVNDFQKGDIAEGYSVSREKKESFPLTVTSAQKNPTAFYLCASSITQFIGYTFGSGTRLTVV.

This chain links TRBV18 with TRBJ2-3; tentatively, D is TRBD1 (6 bases). V was shortened by 3 bases and J by 0 bases, with 10 bases between the two germline ends. Germline V gene sequence: CDR1 KGHSH, CDR2 LQKENI. The CDR3 totals 15 residues. DNA for the CDR3: TGTGCCAGCTCACCCCAGACAGGTAGCACAGATACGCAGTATTTT. The encoded protein is CASSPQTGSTDTQYF.

This rearrangement joins TRBV4-3 to TRBJ1-5; unclear D gene. Germline assignment: CDR1 LGHNA and CDR2 YSLEER. The CDR3 is 15 amino acids. Trimming took 3 bases from V and 0 from J, leaving 9 bases between them. CDR3 region: CASSQGVDSNQPQHF. The CDR3 DNA is TGCGCCAGCAGCCAGGGCGTAGATAGCAATCAGCCCCAGCATTTT.

This chain uses TRBV27 with TRBJ1-1; 7 bases align to TRBD1. This CDR3 is built from 14 residues. Germline CDR1 MNHEY, CDR2 SMNVEV (reference sequence). After removal of 1 base from V and 1 base from J, the junction contained 0 bases not matched to a gene. The CDR3 reads CASSLYRGNTEAFF. The CDR3 nucleotides read TGTGCCAGCAGTTTATACAGGGGGAACACTGAAGCTTTCTTT.

The rearrangement joins TRBV9 to TRBJ1-1; TRBD1 matches 7 bases. V gave up 4 bases and J gave up 1 base; unmatched junction bases: 10. CDR1 is SGDLS, CDR2 YYNGEE, per germline. CDR3 size: 16 residues. CDR3 sequence: CASSPRQGMGNTEAFF. CDR3 DNA: TGTGCCAGCAGCCCAAGACAGGGAATGGGGAACACTGAAGCTTTCTTT.

This chain uses TRBV18 with TRBJ2-7; the match to TRBD2 covers 11 bases. This CDR3 comprises 15 residues. CDR1 and CDR2 from the germline V gene are KGHSH and LQKENI. The V and J ends lost 2 bases and 4 bases, in that order; junction bases with no gene match: 4. The CDR3 here is CASSPTSGRTYEQYF. In DNA form, the CDR3 reads TGTGCCAGCTCACCAACTAGCGGGAGAACGTACGAGCAGTACTTC.

The rearrangement links TRBV6-5 to TRBJ2-3; D might be TRBD2 (6 bases). Germline loops: CDR1 MNHEY, CDR2 SVGAGI. Trimming took off 5 bases at V and 14 bases at J, with 20 bases between the two ends. The CDR3 runs to 13 residues. CDR3 in amino acids: CASSPVRDSGSYF. The CDR3 DNA reads as TGTGCCAGCAGTCCGGTGAGGGACTCCGGCTCGTATTTT.

The rearrangement links TRBV5-4 to TRBJ2-3, with 11 bases fitting TRBD2. The CDR3 consists of 16 residues. After removal of 0 bases from V and 0 bases from J, the junction contained 0 bases not matched to a gene. Per germline, CDR1 SGHNT and CDR2 YYREEE (reference sequence). CDR3 coding DNA: TGTGCCAGCAGCTTGGGGACTAGCGGGAGCACAGATACGCAGTATTTT. Its protein product is CASSLGTSGSTDTQYF.

The chain links TRBV10-1 to TRBJ1-3, with a tentative D call TRBD1 (6 bases). This CDR3 comprises 12 residues. Germline CDR1 is WNHNN and CDR2 is SYGVQD (reference sequence). The CDR3 here is CVRGGPGNTIYF. CDR3 nucleotides: TGCGTGAGGGGGGGACCGGGAAACACCATATATTTT.

This clone was seen only once. The chain recombines TRBV18 with TRBJ1-1, with no clear D. V was cut by 3 bases and J by 1 base, with 9 bases left in between. This CDR3 contains 14 residues. Germline V gene lookup returns CDR1 KGHSH and CDR2 LQKENI. The CDR3 coding sequence is TGTGCCAGCTCACCGAGACGGGAGAACACTGAAGCTTTCTTT. This encodes CASSPRRENTEAFF. Full variable domain (rest looked up from reference TRBV18 and TRBJ1-1): NAGVMQNPRHLVRRRGQEARLRCSPMKGHSHVYWYRQLPEEGLKFMVYLQKENIIDESGMPKERFSAEFPKEGPSILRIQQVVRGDSAAYFCASSPRRENTEAFFGQGTRLTVV.

The rearrangement links TRBV10-3 to TRBJ2-7; no firm D call. The CDR3 has 13 amino acids. V was cut by 2 bases and J by 2 bases, with 7 bases left in between. The germline V gene encodes CDR1 ENHRY and CDR2 SYGVKD. In DNA form, the CDR3 reads TGTGCCATCAGTGAGCCATACACCTACGAGCAGTACTTC. This gives the protein CAISEPYTYEQYF.

This chain links TRBV12-3 or TRBV12-4 with TRBJ1-1; the D is unclear. The CDR3 loop spans 13 amino acids. V was clipped by 6 bases and J by 4 bases, with 12 bases between them. This CDR3 reads CASSRAPGTEAFF. CDR3 nucleotide sequence: TGTGCCAGCAGCCGCGCACCGGGCACTGAAGCTTTCTTT.